Each of the 7 T cell receptor beta chains below was sequenced from the same sample in a study of blood T cells in healthy people across ages (dated by TCRdb to the mid-2010s). The library was prepared using 5' RACE. Sequencing was performed on an Illumina HiSeq 2500. A second PCR of roughly 7 to 11 cycles was performed with a sample-barcoded 5' primer and a J-beta primer mix. TCRdb trimmed the raw reads at Q25, called clones with MiXCR and kept productive beta chains. Each entry merges the rows of one CDR3 protein and shows their most common DNA and genes. The sample table contains some 930,000 distinct CDR3 sequences; only one count was recorded for roughly 28% of them. Roughly a tenth of the sample is held by the ten biggest clonotypes. This same sample was also taken into another study, of T cells of mothers and their children.

Sequenced: blood. The receptors stem from a middle-aged woman in good health.

The chain has TRBV3-1 and TRBJ2-3, with unresolved D. The CDR3 has 16 residues. Germline-derived CDR1 and CDR2 are LGHDT and YNNKEL (reference sequence). V was trimmed by 2 bases and J by 0 bases, leaving 12 bases between them. The CDR3 reads CASSQSAFTSTDTQYF. In nucleotides, the CDR3 is TGTGCCAGCAGCCAATCCGCTTTCACTAGCACAGATACGCAGTATTTT.

The chain links TRBV5-4 to TRBJ2-1; D possibly matches TRBD1 or TRBD2 (6 bases each). The CDR3 extends over 13 amino acids. V dropped 0 bases and J dropped 15 bases, with 16 bases sitting between them. Germline V gives CDR1 SGHNT, CDR2 YYREEE (reference sequence). The CDR3 here is CASSLGGALQRFF. In DNA, the CDR3 is TGTGCCAGCAGCTTGGGGGGGGCTCTTCAACGGTTCTTC.

This clonotype was counted between two and nine times. The CDR3 region is CSAPTSGGGNEQFF. CDR3 sequence (DNA): TGCAGTGCCCCGACTAGTGGGGGTGGGAATGAGCAGTTCTTC. This chain connects TRBV20-1 to TRBJ2-1, with a weak D call TRBD2 (6 bases). Trimming took off 6 bases at V and 7 bases at J, with 19 bases between the two ends. The germline V gene encodes CDR1 DFQATT and CDR2 SNEGSKA (reference sequence). This CDR3 comprises 14 residues.

This chain connects TRBV6-6 to TRBJ2-1; D might be TRBD1 (5 bases). With 7 bases removed from V and 6 bases from J, the gap between germline ends came to 13 bases. The CDR3 has 13 residues. Germline V gives CDR1 MNHNY, CDR2 SVGAGI (reference sequence). As DNA, the CDR3 is TGTGCCAGCACCAAGGGGCGAAGCAATGAGCAGTTCTTC. Translating it yields CASTKGRSNEQFF.

To note about this clonotype: One end of the junction does not line up with germline, which may come from a read error. The rearrangement links TRBV4-2 to TRBJ2-7, with D possibly TRBD1 on 6 matching bases. Germline V gene sequence: CDR1 LGHNA, CDR2 YNFKEQ. The CDR3 totals 14 residues. This chain's CDR3 is CASRRTEGSYGQYF. The DNA of the CDR3 is TGTGCCAGCAGGAGGACAGAAGGTTCCTACGGGCAGTACTTC.

In regard to this clonotype: One base away lies a much larger clone, so this may be a sequencing read error. CDR3 region: CVSSPEGTGVYYGYTF. The CDR3 bases are TGTGTCAGCAGCCCAGAGGGCACAGGGGTCTACTATGGCTACACCTTC. The chain recombines TRBV9 with TRBJ1-2, with TRBD1 identical over 7 bases. The CDR3 is made up of 16 amino acids. The germline CDR1 and CDR2 sequences are SGDLS and YYNGEE. Supplemented by reference TRBV9 and TRBJ1-2, the full variable domain reads DSGVTQTPKHLITATGQRVTLRCSPRSGDLSVYWYQQSLDQGLQFLIQYYNGEERAKGNILERFSAQQFPDLHSELNLSSLELGDSALYFCVSSPEGTGVYYGYTFGSGTRLTVV.

The genes are TRBV5-1 and TRBJ2-1; TRBD2 matches at 8 bases. This CDR3 comprises 16 residues. V shed 1 base, J shed 9 bases, and the junction held 12 bases outside the gene matches. Germline V gene sequence: CDR1 SGHRS, CDR2 YFSETQ. CDR3 bases: TGCGCCAGCAGCTTGAACCCGGGACTAGAGCCTAGTGAGCAGTTCTTC. This translates into CASSLNPGLEPSEQFF.